This T cell receptor beta chain was sequenced for a study of regulatory T cells in long-lasting Graves disease. Construction of TCR beta libraries relied on iRepertoire HTBI primers and on Arm-PCR targeting CDR3 regions. MiXCR, run by TCRdb on the multiplex PCR reads, gives a single entry per CDR3 protein. The sample shows about 460,000 distinct CDR3 sequences, around a fifth of them seen only once. Germline V gene data show CDR1 as MNHEY and CDR2 as SMNVEV (reference sequence). CDR3 length: 15 amino acids. Trimming cost V 2 bases and J 3 bases, with 14 bases left between them. Time point here: persistent/refractory GD, antithyroid drugs over 5 years with positive TRAb. PBMC-extracted RNA yielded the TCR library.

The chain is built from TRBV27 and TRBJ2-7, with unresolved D. Sequenced material: peripheral blood mononuclear cells (PBMCs), taken when the disease was refractory, from a patient treated with antithyroid drugs. This TCR was sampled from a female donor with Graves disease. In DNA form, the CDR3 reads TGTGCCAGCAGTTTAGGAAATCAGGAATTCTACGAGCAGTACTTC. This translates into CASSLGNQEFYEQYF.